The 5 T cell receptor beta chains reported below all come from one sample, sequenced in a study of blood T cell repertoires in COVID-19 (dated by TCRdb to the early 2020s). Library construction relied on the immunoSEQ multiplex PCR assay. TCRdb mirrors the immuneACCESS table, restricted to in-frame sequences. Some clones are absent from its copies; in checked studies, under half trace to an unresolved V gene, and the reason for the others is unknown. Within this sample are about 240,000 clones, with roughly 86% of them counted one time only. Jointly, the top ten make up 4% to 4.5% of the sample. Specimen: peripheral blood. These receptors came from a man aged 45-60 years with acute or convalescent COVID-19.

The chain has TRBV7-2 and TRBJ1-2, with a weak D call TRBD1 (6 bases). With 1 base removed from V and 8 bases from J, the gap between germline ends came to 20 bases. The CDR3 is made up of 16 amino acids. Germline CDR1 reads SGHTA; CDR2 reads FQGNSA. The CDR3 region is CASSLVRPGEYGGYTF. In nucleotides, the CDR3 is TGTGCCAGCAGCTTAGTGCGGCCAGGGGAGTACGGGGGCTACACCTTC.

CDR3 in amino acids: CASSQSGSTGEQYF. In DNA form, the CDR3 reads TGTGCCAGCAGTCAATCGGGAAGTACCGGCGAGCAGTACTTC. The chain couples TRBV6-5 to TRBJ2-7; D is perhaps TRBD2 (5 bases). Germline CDR1 and CDR2: MNHEY and SVGAGI. V was clipped by 5 bases and J by 6 bases, with 17 bases between them. This CDR3 has 14 residues.

The rearrangement links TRBV2 to TRBJ1-2; TRBD1 agrees at 7 bases. Unmatched junction bases numbered 13, after V lost 7 bases and J lost 8 bases. CDR3 size: 14 residues. Per germline, CDR1 SNHLY and CDR2 FYNNEI. The CDR3 loop reads CASNRQGRFGGYTF. CDR3 DNA sequence: TGTGCCAGCAACCGACAGGGAAGGTTCGGAGGCTACACCTTC. The full variable domain, completed using reference TRBV2 and TRBJ1-2, is EPEVTQTPSHQVTQMGQEVILRCVPISNHLYFYWYRQILGQKVEFLVSFYNNEISEKSEIFDDQFSVERPDGSNFTLKIRSTKLEDSAMYFCASNRQGRFGGYTFGSGTRLTVV.

This clone was observed a few times. CDR3 in amino acids: CASSSRTGPGANVLTF. The CDR3 nucleotides read TGTGCCAGCAGTTCAAGGACAGGGCCCGGGGCCAACGTCCTGACTTTC. This sequence joins TRBV27 and TRBJ2-6; 8 nucleotides align to TRBD1. J gave up 4 bases and V 4 bases, and 6 bases lay outside the gene matches. The CDR3 is 16 residues long. Germline CDR1 reads MNHEY; CDR2 reads SMNVEV (reference sequence).

V gene TRBV9 combines with J gene TRBJ2-2, with 7 nucleotides matching TRBD1. CDR3 length equals 15 residues. V trimming: 2 bases; J trimming: 1 base; junction bases outside the gene matches: 2. CDR1 and CDR2 from the germline V gene are SGDLS and YYNGEE. The CDR3 DNA reads TGTGCCAGCAGCGTCCGACAGGGGAACACCGGGGAGCTGTTTTTT. It encodes CASSVRQGNTGELFF.